The rows below give T cell receptor beta chains drawn from one sample of a study of shared clonotypes between healthy human individuals. Libraries were prepared by immunoSEQ multiplex PCR; TCRdb keeps only in-frame clonotypes and omits some of them. The sample contains under 2,000,000 clones, approximately 95% of which appear only once. Sequencing was done on a sample of naive CD8+ T cells sorted from blood. The receptors derive from a man between 18 and 29 years old in good health. Both conserved end residues are part of each CDR3. Each record gives: V gene, J gene, clone size, D gene, CDR3 protein, CDR3 DNA. D genes are given only for firm matches. Clone size is given for some rows only: seen once, a few or many times, or a class if the clone is expanded.

TRBV7-9	TRBJ2-1	.	TRBD1	CASSLGGTGYDEQFF	TGTGCCAGCAGCTTAGGTGGGACAGGGTACGATGAGCAGTTCTTC
TRBV5-4	TRBJ2-7	.	.	CASSTGATYEQYF	TGTGCCAGCAGCACCGGGGCTACCTACGAGCAGTACTTC
TRBV5-4	TRBJ1-1	.	.	CAIRTVAFF	TGTGCCATTAGAACCGTGGCTTTCTTT
TRBV30	TRBJ2-7	.	.	CAWSVRPDEQYF	TGTGCCTGGAGTGTACGTCCGGACGAGCAGTACTTC
TRBV11-2	TRBJ1-6	.	.	CASSFYRDRANSPLHF	TGTGCCAGCAGCTTTTATCGGGATCGGGCAAATTCACCCCTCCACTTT
TRBV28	TRBJ2-2	.	.	CASSPGNSRTGELFF	TGTGCCAGCAGCCCGGGTAATTCGAGGACCGGGGAGCTGTTTTTT
TRBV5-6	TRBJ2-1	.	.	CASSLAQNANEQFF	TGTGCCAGCAGCTTGGCCCAGAATGCGAATGAGCAGTTCTTC
TRBV5-1	TRBJ2-7	.	TRBD1	CASSPGQGIDEQYF	TGCGCCAGCAGCCCGGGACAGGGGATCGACGAGCAGTACTTC
TRBV4-1	TRBJ2-7	.	TRBD1	CASSQPGQGAWYEQYF	TGCGCCAGCAGCCAACCGGGACAGGGGGCATGGTACGAGCAGTACTTC
TRBV4-3	TRBJ2-1	once	TRBD1	CASSPPGQGTYNEQFF	TGCGCCAGCAGCCCCCCGGGACAGGGAACCTACAATGAGCAGTTCTTC
TRBV6-5	TRBJ1-5	.	.	CASSYGSNQPQHF	TGTGCCAGCAGTTACGGAAGTAACCAGCCCCAGCATTTT
TRBV5-1	TRBJ2-1	.	TRBD2	CASSLAATSGRARNEQFF	TGCGCCAGCAGCTTGGCCGCTACTAGCGGGAGGGCCCGGAATGAGCAGTTCTTC
TRBV5-6	TRBJ1-5	once	TRBD1	CASSLEARGQGNQPQHF	TGTGCCAGCAGCTTGGAGGCCAGGGGACAGGGCAATCAGCCCCAGCATTTT
TRBV27	TRBJ2-7	.	TRBD1	CASRLQGAPTGEQYF	TGTGCCAGCAGGCTACAGGGGGCCCCCACGGGAGAGCAGTACTTC
TRBV6-1	TRBJ2-7	.	TRBD1	CASSEAWGQIYEQYF	TGTGCCAGCAGTGAAGCGTGGGGACAGATCTACGAGCAGTACTTC
TRBV9	TRBJ2-1	.	.	CASSVEGISYNEQFF	TGTGCCAGCAGCGTAGAGGGGATCTCCTACAATGAGCAGTTCTTC
TRBV16	TRBJ2-1	.	.	CASSQGPSREFSNEQFF	TGTGCCAGCAGCCAAGGCCCCAGTCGGGAGTTTAGCAATGAGCAGTTCTTC
TRBV7-8	TRBJ1-4	once	.	CASSPVMSSSATNEKLFF	TGTGCCAGCAGCCCCGTCATGTCGTCAAGTGCAACTAATGAAAAACTGTTTTTT
TRBV2	TRBJ2-5	once	.	CASSEVQEQLQETQYF	TGTGCCAGCAGTGAAGTTCAGGAACAGCTCCAAGAGACCCAGTACTTC
TRBV6-6	TRBJ2-1	.	.	CASSYSIEQFF	TGTGCCAGCAGTTACTCGATTGAGCAGTTCTTC
TRBV7-6	TRBJ2-7	.	.	CASSLGTDSYEQYF	TGTGCCAGCAGCTTAGGGACTGACTCCTACGAGCAGTACTTC
TRBV19	TRBJ1-4	.	.	CASSIADLSEFKGWTDRKGLFF	TGTGCCAGTAGTATCGCCGATCTATCGGAATTCAAGGGATGGACAGATAGAAAGGGACTGTTTTTT
TRBV9	TRBJ1-5	once	.	CASSDHREYSNQPQHF	TGTGCCAGCAGCGACCACAGGGAGTATAGCAATCAGCCCCAGCATTTT
TRBV30	TRBJ2-2	.	.	CAWSVGNTGELFF	TGTGCCTGGAGTGTAGGAAACACCGGGGAGCTGTTTTTT
TRBV18	TRBJ1-1	once	.	CASSTDPGQNTEAFF	TGTGCCAGCTCAACCGACCCCGGACAGAACACTGAAGCTTTCTTT
TRBV11-2	TRBJ2-7	.	TRBD2	CASSWEGSHEQYF	TGTGCCAGCAGCTGGGAGGGGAGCCACGAGCAGTACTTC
TRBV5-6	TRBJ1-5	.	.	CASSLYQGQPQHF	TGTGCCAGCAGCTTGTATCAGGGTCAGCCCCAGCATTTT
TRBV5-6	TRBJ2-7	.	.	CASSLLGALNEQYF	TGTGCCAGCAGCTTGCTGGGGGCGCTTAACGAGCAGTACTTC
TRBV2	TRBJ2-7	.	.	CASSQEGFEQYF	TGTGCCAGCAGCCAAGAGGGCTTCGAGCAGTACTTC
TRBV25-1	TRBJ1-2	.	.	CASSEPWASYGYTF	TGTGCCAGCAGTGAGCCTTGGGCGAGCTATGGCTACACCTTC
TRBV6-1	TRBJ2-7	.	TRBD2	CASSGGLAGASGVYEQYF	TGTGCCAGCAGTGGGGGACTAGCGGGAGCTAGCGGGGTTTACGAGCAGTACTTC
TRBV5-5	TRBJ2-7	.	.	CASTRPTGAYEQYF	TGTGCCAGTACCAGACCCACCGGGGCCTACGAGCAGTACTTC
TRBV5-5	TRBJ1-2	.	.	CASSLYRSQANYGYTF	TGTGCCAGCAGCTTGTACAGAAGCCAGGCGAACTATGGCTACACCTTC
TRBV21-1	TRBJ2-5	once	.	CASSNGQGAEETQYF	TGTGCCAGCAGCAACGGGCAGGGGGCAGAAGAGACCCAGTACTTC
TRBV5-1	TRBJ1-1	.	.	CASSLDPRAEAFF	TGCGCCAGCAGCTTGGACCCCAGAGCTGAAGCTTTCTTT
TRBV6-7	TRBJ2-2	.	TRBD1	CASSYAKQGAGELFF	TGTGCCAGCAGTTACGCTAAACAGGGGGCCGGGGAGCTGTTTTTT
TRBV18	TRBJ2-1	.	.	CASSPLTVNEQFF	TGTGCCAGCTCACCACTTACTGTCAATGAGCAGTTCTTC
TRBV6-4	TRBJ2-4	.	TRBD1	CASSDYTGDPGNIQYF	TGTGCCAGCAGTGACTACACAGGGGACCCAGGGAACATTCAGTACTTC
TRBV7-9	TRBJ2-7	.	.	CASSLPVSGYEQYF	TGTGCCAGCAGCTTACCAGTTTCCGGCTACGAGCAGTACTTC
TRBV10-1	TRBJ1-2	few	.	CASSESVEGSSAPYGYTF	TGCGCCAGCAGTGAGTCGGTGGAGGGCTCTTCAGCCCCCTATGGCTACACCTTC
TRBV11-2	TRBJ2-7	.	TRBD2	CASSRSGDSTYEQYF	TGTGCCAGCAGCCGAAGCGGGGACTCAACCTACGAGCAGTACTTC
TRBV30	TRBJ1-5	.	TRBD1	CAWASGTVSNQPQHF	TGTGCCTGGGCCTCCGGGACAGTCAGCAATCAGCCCCAGCATTTT
TRBV4-1	TRBJ2-7	.	TRBD2	CASSLAVIQSEQYF	TGCGCCAGCAGTCTAGCGGTGATCCAAAGCGAGCAGTACTTC
TRBV27	TRBJ2-4	.	TRBD1	CASSLDRGRNIQYF	TGTGCCAGCAGTTTGGACAGGGGGCGAAACATTCAGTACTTC
TRBV30	TRBJ2-1	.	.	CAWSVMGDGYNEQFF	TGTGCCTGGAGTGTAATGGGGGATGGCTACAATGAGCAGTTCTTC
TRBV7-3	TRBJ2-7	.	TRBD1	CASSLTGQGNVYEQYF	TGTGCCAGCAGCTTAACGGGACAGGGGAATGTATACGAGCAGTACTTC
TRBV11-2	TRBJ2-5	.	.	CASSLLPGLEETQYF	TGTGCCAGCAGCTTACTTCCAGGCCTGGAGGAGACCCAGTACTTC
TRBV14	TRBJ1-2	.	.	CASSQVGAGGYTF	TGTGCCAGCAGCCAAGTGGGGGCTGGAGGCTACACCTTC
TRBV5-1	TRBJ1-1	.	.	CASSSAGGKNTEAFF	TGCGCCAGCAGCTCCGCGGGCGGGAAGAACACTGAAGCTTTCTTT
TRBV30	TRBJ2-7	.	TRBD2	CACGTSSHEQYF	TGTGCCTGCGGGACTAGCTCGCACGAGCAGTACTTC
TRBV7-2	TRBJ2-7	.	.	CASSSDEGAGEQYF	TGTGCCAGCAGCTCCGACGAAGGGGCCGGGGAGCAGTACTTC
TRBV5-8	TRBJ2-2	.	TRBD1	CASSHWTGGEAGARAGELFF	TGTGCCAGCAGCCATTGGACAGGGGGCGAAGCGGGGGCCCGGGCCGGGGAGCTGTTTTTT
TRBV5-5	TRBJ1-1	.	TRBD1	CASSPDRSYTEAFF	TGTGCCAGCAGCCCGGACAGGAGCTACACTGAAGCTTTCTTT
TRBV10-3	TRBJ2-7	.	.	CAISESEMTSSYEQYF	TGTGCCATCAGTGAGTCGGAAATGACTAGCTCCTACGAGCAGTACTTC
TRBV11-3	TRBJ1-5	.	TRBD1	CASSLGGQGQPQHF	TGTGCCAGCAGCTTAGGCGGACAGGGCCAGCCCCAGCATTTT